The rows below give T cell receptor beta chains drawn from one sample of a study of CXCR3-negative and CXCR3-positive naive CD8 T cells. Each CDR3 protein gets one entry in TCRdb, which reprocessed the 5' RACE reads and gives no DNA. This specimen shows under 70,000 distinct CDR3 sequences; the ten leading clones hold around 5%. What was sequenced was naive CXCR3+ CD8+ T cells from blood. These receptors all come from a human donor in good health. Some clones in this sample may be carry-over from other donors' samples. The CDR3 runs from the conserved cysteine through the conserved F or W. Clone size is not always given. Where it is, it says once, few, many or a class for expanded clones.

V gene	clone size	J gene	CDR3 protein
TRBV2	NA	TRBJ2-7	CASTVPTSGGPLYEQYF
TRBV7-2	NA	TRBJ2-1	CASSPISGGDEQFF
TRBV4-2	NA	TRBJ2-1	CASSPPGLAGEVSYNEQFF
TRBV18	medium-sized	TRBJ2-5	CASSPFLGDKETQYF
TRBV12-3/TRBV12-4	NA	TRBJ1-4	CASSLYRGPLGSELFF
TRBV6-4	NA	TRBJ2-1	CASSVLATGNNEQFF
TRBV29-1	NA	TRBJ2-7	CSVVQQSEDYEQYF
TRBV12-3/TRBV12-4	NA	TRBJ2-7	CASSFGGPPSYEQYF
TRBV15	NA	TRBJ1-6	CATSRDRTVYNSPLHF
TRBV7-3	NA	TRBJ2-1	CASSIGQGPFYNEQFF
TRBV11-2	NA	TRBJ2-1	CASGQGDYNEQFF
TRBV29-1	NA	TRBJ2-3	CSVDREGREDTQYF
TRBV29-1	NA	TRBJ1-1	CSIGRGRDTEAFF
TRBV12-3/TRBV12-4	NA	TRBJ2-1	CASSFSGADEQFF
TRBV5-5	NA	TRBJ2-1	CASSLDLFWDRYNEQFF
TRBV7-6	NA	TRBJ2-3	CASSLGTSGSTDTQYF
TRBV29-1	NA	TRBJ2-2	CSVPGVNTGELFF
TRBV29-1	NA	TRBJ2-1	CSEGIGWGKNNEQFF
TRBV14	NA	TRBJ2-1	CASSQRYNEQFF
TRBV29-1	NA	TRBJ2-3	CSGVPYLASTDTQYF
TRBV4-3	NA	TRBJ2-7	CASSQDRGRTYEQYF
TRBV19	NA	TRBJ1-5	CASSIDSTGNQPQHF
TRBV25-1	NA	TRBJ2-7	CASSEYPTYEQYF
TRBV7-3	NA	TRBJ2-1	CASSSGLVVGNEQFF
TRBV10-3	NA	TRBJ1-2	CAISDVQGAAYGYTF
TRBV29-1	NA	TRBJ2-3	CSVAAYYITDTQYF
TRBV20-1	NA	TRBJ1-1	CSARDPTGYTEAFF
TRBV7-9	NA	TRBJ1-1	CASSLLATEAFF
TRBV28	NA	TRBJ2-7	CASSLWGGSSYEQYF
TRBV7-9	NA	TRBJ2-7	CASSLPPGQGTYEQYF
TRBV30	NA	TRBJ1-2	CAWSSTGASDGYTF
TRBV19	NA	TRBJ1-1	CASWGLVEAFF
TRBV20-1	NA	TRBJ1-2	CSASGTGVRYGYTF
TRBV12-3/TRBV12-4	NA	TRBJ2-1	CASSSLAGDSYNEQFF
TRBV29-1	NA	TRBJ2-4	CSAGGTTKNIQYF
TRBV28	NA	TRBJ2-6	CASNTPSSSSGANVLTF
TRBV5-1	NA	TRBJ2-7	CASALSSSYEQYF
TRBV6-6	NA	TRBJ2-7	CASSDSSYEQYF
TRBV5-6	NA	TRBJ2-1	CASSPRGGGNEQFF
TRBV14	NA	TRBJ2-7	CASSHPGVDEQYF
TRBV29-1	NA	TRBJ2-7	CSVGGSSHEQYF
TRBV5-1	NA	TRBJ2-1	CASSLGTSGDNEQFF
TRBV27	NA	TRBJ2-7	CASGNPTSGGYEQYF
TRBV29-1	NA	TRBJ2-1	CSVTSGGFNEQFF
TRBV7-9	NA	TRBJ2-3	CASSFGGRPTDTQYF
TRBV7-2	NA	TRBJ2-7	CASSLEQGLDEQYF
TRBV27	NA	TRBJ1-5	CATAQQGNQPQHF
TRBV29-1	NA	TRBJ2-7	CSVGAGFGYEQYF
TRBV20-1	NA	TRBJ2-7	CSARVQNSYEQYF
TRBV7-2	NA	TRBJ2-1	CASSSGQGYNEQFF
TRBV11-3	NA	TRBJ1-4	CASSAVTNEKLFF
TRBV7-9	NA	TRBJ2-3	CASSSPGQGASTDTQYF
TRBV4-1	NA	TRBJ2-7	CASSQFEGPPLYEQYF
TRBV7-9	NA	TRBJ1-6	CASSPDGSPLHF